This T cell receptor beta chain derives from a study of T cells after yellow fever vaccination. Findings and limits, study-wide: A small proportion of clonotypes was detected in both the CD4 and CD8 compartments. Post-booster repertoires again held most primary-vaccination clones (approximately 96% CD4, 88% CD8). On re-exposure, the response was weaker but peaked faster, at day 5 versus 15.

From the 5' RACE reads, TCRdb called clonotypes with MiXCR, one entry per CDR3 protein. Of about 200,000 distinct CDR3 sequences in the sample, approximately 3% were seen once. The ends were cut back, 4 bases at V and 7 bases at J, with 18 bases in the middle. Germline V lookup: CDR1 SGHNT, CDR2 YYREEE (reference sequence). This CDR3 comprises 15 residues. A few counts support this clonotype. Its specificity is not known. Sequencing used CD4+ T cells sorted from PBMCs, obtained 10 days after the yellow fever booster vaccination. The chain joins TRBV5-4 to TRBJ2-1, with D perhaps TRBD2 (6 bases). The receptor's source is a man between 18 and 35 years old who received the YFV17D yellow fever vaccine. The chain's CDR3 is CASSPEVAGRNEQFF. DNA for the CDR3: TGTGCCAGCAGCCCGGAGGTGGCGGGGAGGAATGAGCAGTTCTTC.